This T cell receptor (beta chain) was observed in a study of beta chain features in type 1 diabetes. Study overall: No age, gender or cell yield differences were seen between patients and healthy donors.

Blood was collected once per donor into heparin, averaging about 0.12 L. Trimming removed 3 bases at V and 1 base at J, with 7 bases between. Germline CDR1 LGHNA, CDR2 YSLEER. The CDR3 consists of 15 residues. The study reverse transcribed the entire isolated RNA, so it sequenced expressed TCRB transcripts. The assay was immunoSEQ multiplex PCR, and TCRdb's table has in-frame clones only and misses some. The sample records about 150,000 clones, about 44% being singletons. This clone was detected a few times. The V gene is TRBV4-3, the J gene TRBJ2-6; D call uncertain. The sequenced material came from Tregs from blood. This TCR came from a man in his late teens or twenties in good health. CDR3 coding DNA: TGCGCCAGCAGCCAGACTTTTTCTGGGGCCAACGTCCTGACTTTC. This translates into CASSQTFSGANVLTF.